This is a list of T cell receptor beta chains from one sample in a study of blood T cell repertoires in COVID-19. Produced via immunoSEQ multiplex PCR; TCRdb's table is partial and in-frame only. The sample holds 250,000 to 300,000 clones, about 83% seen once. Sequenced material: peripheral blood. The receptors were sampled from a man older than 75 with acute or convalescent COVID-19. Both conserved end residues are part of each CDR3. The order of the fields is CDR3 length, D gene, clone size, V gene, J gene, CDR3 protein, CDR3 DNA. The D gene is left open where the match is weak. Clone size is not always given. Where it is, it says once, few, many or a class for expanded clones.

cdr3_length: 13; d_call: NA; clone_size: NA; v_call: TRBV7-9; j_call: TRBJ1-6; cdr3_aa: CASSLGVHSPLHF; cdr3_nt: TGTGCCAGCAGCTTAGGAGTCCATTCACCCCTCCACTTT
cdr3_length: 16; d_call: TRBD1; clone_size: NA; v_call: TRBV5-4; j_call: TRBJ2-1; cdr3_aa: CASSSRDSSSYNEQFF; cdr3_nt: TGTGCCAGCAGCTCACGGGACAGCAGCTCCTACAATGAGCAGTTCTTC
cdr3_length: 15; d_call: TRBD1; clone_size: NA; v_call: TRBV11-2; j_call: TRBJ1-2; cdr3_aa: CASSSTGQRIYGYTF; cdr3_nt: TGTGCCAGCAGCTCGACGGGACAGCGGATCTATGGCTACACCTTC
cdr3_length: 18; d_call: TRBD1; clone_size: NA; v_call: TRBV7-2; j_call: TRBJ2-6; cdr3_aa: CASSLWDRGAIGANVLTF; cdr3_nt: TGTGCCAGCAGCTTATGGGACAGGGGGGCCATTGGGGCCAACGTCCTGACTTTC
cdr3_length: 14; d_call: TRBD1; clone_size: NA; v_call: TRBV5-1; j_call: TRBJ1-6; cdr3_aa: CASRYGQGGEPLHF; cdr3_nt: TGCGCCAGCAGATACGGACAGGGCGGAGAACCCCTCCACTTT
cdr3_length: 12; d_call: TRBD1; clone_size: NA; v_call: TRBV3-1/TRBV3-2; j_call: TRBJ1-2; cdr3_aa: CASSGTGLGYTF; cdr3_nt: TGTGCCAGCAGCGGGACAGGTCTGGGCTACACCTTC
cdr3_length: 12; d_call: NA; clone_size: NA; v_call: TRBV10-1; j_call: TRBJ1-1; cdr3_aa: CASSSGNTEAFF; cdr3_nt: TGCGCCAGCAGTTCAGGGAACACTGAAGCTTTCTTT
cdr3_length: 13; d_call: NA; clone_size: NA; v_call: TRBV6-5; j_call: TRBJ1-1; cdr3_aa: CASSPGGVVKAFF; cdr3_nt: TGTGCCAGCAGTCCGGGGGGAGTTGTTAAAGCTTTCTTT
cdr3_length: 16; d_call: NA; clone_size: NA; v_call: TRBV6-1; j_call: TRBJ1-5; cdr3_aa: CASSEAGDYSNQPQHF; cdr3_nt: TGTGCCAGCAGTGAAGCTGGGGACTATAGCAATCAGCCCCAGCATTTT
cdr3_length: 13; d_call: NA; clone_size: NA; v_call: TRBV27; j_call: TRBJ1-3; cdr3_aa: CASSPGSGNTIYF; cdr3_nt: TGTGCCAGCAGTCCGGGCTCTGGAAACACCATATATTTT
cdr3_length: 13; d_call: NA; clone_size: NA; v_call: TRBV6-1; j_call: TRBJ1-4; cdr3_aa: CASSENRVEKLFF; cdr3_nt: TGTGCCAGCAGTGAAAACAGAGTTGAAAAACTGTTTTTT
cdr3_length: 17; d_call: NA; clone_size: NA; v_call: TRBV3-1/TRBV3-2; j_call: TRBJ2-2; cdr3_aa: CASSHEWGRFSTGELFF; cdr3_nt: TGTGCCAGCAGCCATGAATGGGGCAGGTTCTCCACCGGGGAGCTGTTTTTT
cdr3_length: 11; d_call: NA; clone_size: NA; v_call: TRBV28; j_call: TRBJ2-2; cdr3_aa: CASGNTGELFF; cdr3_nt: TGTGCCAGCGGCAACACCGGGGAGCTGTTTTTT
cdr3_length: 17; d_call: TRBD2; clone_size: NA; v_call: TRBV28; j_call: TRBJ2-7; cdr3_aa: CASSLISPTSRAYEQYF; cdr3_nt: TGTGCCAGCAGTTTAATTTCCCCGACTAGCAGGGCCTACGAGCAGTACTTC
cdr3_length: 19; d_call: NA; clone_size: few; v_call: TRBV28; j_call: TRBJ2-3; cdr3_aa: CASRPRAHSGLYSTDTQYF; cdr3_nt: TGTGCCAGCAGACCAAGGGCCCACTCGGGGTTATATAGCACAGATACGCAGTATTTT
cdr3_length: 13; d_call: NA; clone_size: once; v_call: TRBV6-1; j_call: TRBJ1-1; cdr3_aa: CASSEVATSEAFF; cdr3_nt: TGTGCCAGCAGTGAAGTGGCCACCTCTGAAGCTTTCTTT
cdr3_length: 19; d_call: TRBD1; clone_size: NA; v_call: TRBV11-2; j_call: TRBJ2-3; cdr3_aa: CASSRTLLTGTASTDTQYF; cdr3_nt: TGTGCCAGCAGCCGTACTTTGTTAACCGGGACAGCGAGCACAGATACGCAGTATTTT
cdr3_length: 13; d_call: NA; clone_size: NA; v_call: TRBV7-9; j_call: TRBJ2-7; cdr3_aa: CASSQTGPYEQYF; cdr3_nt: TGTGCCAGCAGTCAGACAGGCCCCTACGAGCAGTACTTC
cdr3_length: 15; d_call: TRBD2; clone_size: NA; v_call: TRBV3-1/TRBV3-2; j_call: TRBJ2-3; cdr3_aa: CASSQVAGAADTQYF; cdr3_nt: TGTGCCAGCAGCCAAGTAGCGGGAGCGGCAGATACGCAGTATTTT
cdr3_length: 13; d_call: NA; clone_size: NA; v_call: TRBV24-1; j_call: TRBJ2-1; cdr3_aa: CATRGSSYNEQFF; cdr3_nt: TGTGCCACGCGAGGTAGCTCCTACAATGAGCAGTTCTTC
cdr3_length: 14; d_call: NA; clone_size: NA; v_call: TRBV28; j_call: TRBJ1-3; cdr3_aa: CASSRSSSGNTIYF; cdr3_nt: TGTGCCAGCAGTCGCTCCAGCTCTGGAAACACCATATATTTT
cdr3_length: 16; d_call: TRBD1; clone_size: NA; v_call: TRBV4-1; j_call: TRBJ1-5; cdr3_aa: CASSHAPGQDHQPQHF; cdr3_nt: TGCGCCAGCAGCCATGCGCCGGGACAGGATCATCAGCCCCAGCATTTT
cdr3_length: 13; d_call: TRBD1; clone_size: NA; v_call: TRBV6-1; j_call: TRBJ1-2; cdr3_aa: CASSEQGGYGYTF; cdr3_nt: TGTGCCAGCAGTGAACAGGGGGGCTATGGCTACACCTTC
cdr3_length: 16; d_call: NA; clone_size: NA; v_call: TRBV6-5; j_call: TRBJ2-7; cdr3_aa: CASSYSSLRGSYEQYF; cdr3_nt: TGTGCCAGCAGTTACTCGAGCCTTCGCGGCTCCTACGAGCAGTACTTC
cdr3_length: 16; d_call: NA; clone_size: NA; v_call: TRBV6-1; j_call: TRBJ1-5; cdr3_aa: CASSESRSPRNQPQHF; cdr3_nt: TGTGCCAGCAGTGAATCACGGAGCCCCCGCAATCAGCCCCAGCATTTT
cdr3_length: 12; d_call: NA; clone_size: NA; v_call: TRBV3-1/TRBV3-2; j_call: TRBJ1-1; cdr3_aa: CASSGLGEGAFF; cdr3_nt: TGTGCCAGCAGCGGACTAGGGGAAGGAGCTTTCTTT
cdr3_length: 14; d_call: NA; clone_size: NA; v_call: TRBV7-9; j_call: TRBJ2-6; cdr3_aa: CASSLLAGANVLTF; cdr3_nt: TGTGCCAGCAGCCTCCTCGCGGGGGCCAACGTCCTGACTTTC
cdr3_length: 14; d_call: NA; clone_size: NA; v_call: TRBV5-1; j_call: TRBJ1-5; cdr3_aa: CASSILQGFQPQHF; cdr3_nt: TGCGCCAGCAGCATCTTACAGGGTTTTCAGCCCCAGCATTTT
cdr3_length: 15; d_call: NA; clone_size: NA; v_call: TRBV7-2; j_call: TRBJ2-3; cdr3_aa: CASSFGTLSTDTQYF; cdr3_nt: TGTGCCAGCAGCTTCGGGACACTTAGCACAGATACGCAGTATTTT
cdr3_length: 16; d_call: TRBD1; clone_size: NA; v_call: TRBV5-5; j_call: TRBJ1-2; cdr3_aa: CASSDQGDMRWYGYTF; cdr3_nt: TGTGCCAGCAGCGACCAGGGGGATATGCGTTGGTATGGCTACACCTTC
cdr3_length: 17; d_call: TRBD2; clone_size: NA; v_call: TRBV19; j_call: TRBJ2-1; cdr3_aa: CASSNGRREGRYNEQFF; cdr3_nt: TGTGCCAGTAGTAATGGGCGGCGGGAGGGCCGTTACAATGAGCAGTTCTTC
cdr3_length: 16; d_call: NA; clone_size: few; v_call: TRBV28; j_call: TRBJ2-3; cdr3_aa: CASSFRSTTGTDTQYF; cdr3_nt: TGTGCCAGCAGCTTCCGGTCCACCACGGGGACAGATACGCAGTATTTT
cdr3_length: 17; d_call: NA; clone_size: few; v_call: TRBV28; j_call: TRBJ2-6; cdr3_aa: CASSSVEGVTGANVLTF; cdr3_nt: TGTGCCAGCAGTTCGGTTGAGGGCGTGACTGGGGCCAACGTCCTGACTTTC
cdr3_length: 17; d_call: NA; clone_size: NA; v_call: TRBV7-8; j_call: TRBJ1-3; cdr3_aa: CASSLALGGDSGNTIYF; cdr3_nt: TGTGCCAGCAGCTTAGCGTTGGGGGGGGATTCTGGAAACACCATATATTTT
cdr3_length: 20; d_call: TRBD2; clone_size: NA; v_call: TRBV29-1; j_call: TRBJ2-1; cdr3_aa: CSVSNVAGGQGPGSYNEQFF; cdr3_nt: TGCAGCGTTTCAAACGTAGCGGGGGGGCAGGGGCCTGGTTCCTACAATGAGCAGTTCTTC
cdr3_length: 15; d_call: TRBD2; clone_size: NA; v_call: TRBV3-1/TRBV3-2; j_call: TRBJ2-4; cdr3_aa: CASSRGRGGENIQYF; cdr3_nt: TGTGCCAGCAGCCGGGGACGGGGGGGCGAAAACATTCAGTACTTC
cdr3_length: 16; d_call: NA; clone_size: NA; v_call: TRBV5-5; j_call: TRBJ2-1; cdr3_aa: CASSLGGGGLYNEQFF; cdr3_nt: TGTGCCAGCAGCTTGGGGGGAGGCGGGCTCTACAATGAGCAGTTCTTC
cdr3_length: 15; d_call: TRBD2; clone_size: NA; v_call: TRBV3-1/TRBV3-2; j_call: TRBJ2-4; cdr3_aa: CASSQGGVAKNIQYF; cdr3_nt: TGTGCCAGCAGCCAGGGGGGGGTAGCCAAAAACATTCAGTACTTC
cdr3_length: 16; d_call: NA; clone_size: NA; v_call: TRBV4-1; j_call: TRBJ2-5; cdr3_aa: CASSPRGLTGKETQYF; cdr3_nt: TGCGCCAGCAGCCCCCGTGGCTTAACAGGGAAGGAGACCCAGTACTTC
cdr3_length: 13; d_call: NA; clone_size: NA; v_call: TRBV19; j_call: TRBJ2-3; cdr3_aa: CASSIGGTDTQYF; cdr3_nt: TGTGCCAGTAGTATAGGCGGCACAGATACGCAGTATTTT
cdr3_length: 11; d_call: NA; clone_size: once; v_call: TRBV20-1; j_call: TRBJ1-1; cdr3_aa: CSATGGSEAFF; cdr3_nt: TGCAGTGCAACCGGAGGCTCGGAAGCTTTCTTT
cdr3_length: 15; d_call: TRBD2; clone_size: NA; v_call: TRBV11-1; j_call: TRBJ2-1; cdr3_aa: CASSLAPGGSDEQFF; cdr3_nt: TGTGCCAGCAGCTTAGCGCCTGGCGGGAGCGATGAGCAGTTCTTC
cdr3_length: 16; d_call: TRBD2; clone_size: few; v_call: TRBV11-1; j_call: TRBJ2-5; cdr3_aa: CASSRSTSGFEETQYF; cdr3_nt: TGTGCCAGCAGCCGTTCGACTAGCGGGTTTGAAGAGACCCAGTACTTC
cdr3_length: 15; d_call: NA; clone_size: NA; v_call: TRBV6-5; j_call: TRBJ2-5; cdr3_aa: CASSSSGTSGETQYF; cdr3_nt: TGTGCCAGCAGCTCCTCCGGGACATCAGGAGAGACCCAGTACTTC
cdr3_length: 17; d_call: TRBD2; clone_size: NA; v_call: TRBV4-1; j_call: TRBJ2-3; cdr3_aa: CASSRLLAGGSTDTQYF; cdr3_nt: TGCGCCAGCAGCCGGCTACTAGCGGGGGGTAGCACAGATACGCAGTATTTT
cdr3_length: 17; d_call: NA; clone_size: NA; v_call: TRBV5-6; j_call: TRBJ1-5; cdr3_aa: CASSLFRGAYSNQPQHF; cdr3_nt: TGTGCCAGCAGCTTGTTCCGGGGTGCATATAGCAATCAGCCCCAGCATTTT
cdr3_length: 14; d_call: TRBD2; clone_size: NA; v_call: TRBV14; j_call: TRBJ2-7; cdr3_aa: CASSLSGKPYEQYF; cdr3_nt: TGTGCCAGCAGCCTCAGCGGGAAACCCTACGAGCAGTACTTC
cdr3_length: 10; d_call: NA; clone_size: NA; v_call: TRBV30; j_call: TRBJ1-1; cdr3_aa: CAWAGQEAFF; cdr3_nt: TGTGCCTGGGCCGGACAAGAAGCTTTCTTT
cdr3_length: 14; d_call: TRBD2; clone_size: NA; v_call: TRBV4-2; j_call: TRBJ2-7; cdr3_aa: CASSPWGGDYEQYF; cdr3_nt: TGTGCCAGCAGCCCTTGGGGAGGGGATTACGAGCAGTACTTC
cdr3_length: 16; d_call: TRBD1; clone_size: NA; v_call: TRBV3-1/TRBV3-2; j_call: TRBJ1-4; cdr3_aa: CASSDHGTGGNEKLFF; cdr3_nt: TGTGCCAGCAGCGATCATGGGACAGGGGGCAATGAAAAACTGTTTTTT
cdr3_length: 14; d_call: NA; clone_size: NA; v_call: TRBV5-4; j_call: TRBJ2-2; cdr3_aa: CASSSQGNTGELFF; cdr3_nt: TGTGCCAGCAGCTCCCAGGGGAACACCGGGGAGCTGTTTTTT
cdr3_length: 15; d_call: TRBD2; clone_size: NA; v_call: TRBV7-2; j_call: TRBJ2-1; cdr3_aa: CASSLGTSSYNEQFF; cdr3_nt: TGTGCCAGCAGCTTAGGGACTAGCTCCTACAATGAGCAGTTCTTC
cdr3_length: 13; d_call: NA; clone_size: few; v_call: TRBV12-3/TRBV12-4; j_call: TRBJ2-4; cdr3_aa: CASSLAGRNIQYF; cdr3_nt: TGTGCCAGCAGTTTAGCGGGCCGGAACATTCAGTACTTC
cdr3_length: 16; d_call: NA; clone_size: once; v_call: TRBV1; j_call: TRBJ1-2; cdr3_aa: CTSSHYPGQGICGYTF; cdr3_nt: TGCACCAGCAGCCACTACCCCGGACAGGGAATTTGTGGCTACACCTTC
cdr3_length: 17; d_call: TRBD1; clone_size: NA; v_call: TRBV5-1; j_call: TRBJ1-2; cdr3_aa: CASSRARWDRNNYGYTF; cdr3_nt: TGCGCCAGCAGCCGAGCCCGTTGGGACAGGAATAACTATGGCTACACCTTC
cdr3_length: 15; d_call: TRBD1; clone_size: NA; v_call: TRBV5-1; j_call: TRBJ2-1; cdr3_aa: CASSLSGTGSSEQFF; cdr3_nt: TGCGCCAGCAGCTTGTCCGGGACAGGGTCCTCTGAGCAGTTCTTC
cdr3_length: 16; d_call: NA; clone_size: NA; v_call: TRBV24-1; j_call: TRBJ2-2; cdr3_aa: CATSTQGPTKAGELFF; cdr3_nt: TGTGCCACCAGCACACAGGGACCCACAAAGGCCGGGGAGCTGTTTTTT
cdr3_length: 15; d_call: TRBD1; clone_size: NA; v_call: TRBV5-1; j_call: TRBJ2-2; cdr3_aa: CASLPGTGNTGELFF; cdr3_nt: TGCGCCAGCCTACCCGGGACAGGGAACACCGGGGAGCTGTTTTTT
cdr3_length: 15; d_call: NA; clone_size: NA; v_call: TRBV11-2; j_call: TRBJ1-1; cdr3_aa: CASSAIRGRTTEAFF; cdr3_nt: TGTGCCAGCAGCGCCATCAGGGGCAGGACCACTGAAGCTTTCTTT